The 5 T cell receptor beta chains below were found in one sample sequenced in a study of T cell clones after liver transplantation. TCRdb's copy holds only in-frame clones and misses some; the assay was immunoSEQ multiplex PCR. The sample carries about 75,000 clones, 90% recorded once. The source was CD4+ T cells from blood, collected before liver transplant. These receptors were taken from a human donor who received a liver transplant.

This clone was observed a few times. The J gene is TRBJ2-6, the V gene TRBV28; 9 positions agree with TRBD1. V shed 6 bases, J shed 0 bases, and the junction held 6 bases outside the gene matches. The V gene's germline CDR1 is MDHEN and CDR2 SYDVKM. CDR3 length: 17 amino acids. The CDR3 is CASRATGGSSGANVLTF. CDR3 sequence (DNA): TGTGCCAGCAGAGCGACAGGGGGGAGCTCTGGGGCCAACGTCCTGACTTTC.

The V gene is TRBV27, the J gene TRBJ1-2, with TRBD1 matching over 8 bases. CDR3 length: 15 amino acids. The V gene end was trimmed by 4 bases and the J gene end by 1 base; junction bases not matched to a gene: 5. Per germline, CDR1 MNHEY and CDR2 SMNVEV (reference sequence). The CDR3 sequence is CASSYQGAGNYGYTF. The CDR3 DNA sequence: TGTGCCAGCAGTTATCAGGGGGCAGGTAACTATGGCTACACCTTC.

The chain carries TRBV19 and TRBJ2-7; 11 bases line up with TRBD1. This CDR3 comprises 14 residues. The germline CDR1 and CDR2 sequences are LNHDA and SQIVND (reference sequence). With V trimmed by 6 bases and J by 3 bases, 4 bases remained unmatched. The CDR3: CASSPGQGVYEQYF. The CDR3 region has the DNA TGTGCCAGTAGCCCGGGACAGGGGGTCTACGAGCAGTACTTC.

The chain has TRBV30 and TRBJ2-3; D might be TRBD2 (5 bases). The CDR3 has 14 amino acids. Germline assignment: CDR1 GTSNPN and CDR2 SVGIG (reference sequence). V was trimmed by 5 bases and J by 3 bases, leaving 15 bases between them. Here the CDR3 DNA reads TGTGCCTGGGCAAGCGGCGTGAGAACAGATACGCAGTATTTT. Translating gives CAWASGVRTDTQYF. Using reference TRBV30 and TRBJ2-3 for the parts outside the CDR3, the full variable domain is SQTIHQWPATLVQPVGSPLSLECTVEGTSNPNLYWYRQAAGRGLQLLFYSVGIGQISSEVPQNLSASRPQDRQFILSSKKLLLSDSGFYLCAWASGVRTDTQYFGPGTRLTVL.

The rearrangement joins TRBV30 to TRBJ2-3; 10 bases align to TRBD2. Germline V gene sequence: CDR1 GTSNPN, CDR2 SVGIG (reference sequence). The CDR3 loop spans 16 amino acids. Trimming at V came to 1 base and at J to 0 bases, leaving 4 bases not matched to a gene. CDR3 sequence (DNA): TGTGCCTGGAGTGCCGGGACTAGCGCCAGCACAGATACGCAGTATTTT. Translating gives CAWSAGTSASTDTQYF.